The T cell receptor beta chain described here comes from a study of T cell responses to AZD1222 COVID-19 vaccine. General study findings and limits: Baseline serostatus was positive in only a handful of AZD1222 recipients. Repertoires were sampled only after the peak T cell response.

Comment on this clone: Its antigen is undetermined.

Trimming took 4 bases from V and 6 from J; bases not matched to a gene: 16. Germline V gene lookup returns CDR1 SGDLS and CDR2 YYNGEE. The CDR3 has 17 residues. Recipients boosted at about 4 weeks or about 12 weeks are pooled. The protocol was immunoSEQ multiplex PCR, while the TCRdb copy is restricted to in-frame clones and leaves out a portion. The sample consists of 120,000 to 150,000 clones, 89% of them appearing once. The chain employs TRBV9 and TRBJ2-7, with 10 bases lining up with TRBD2. The receptor's source is an adult who received the AZD1222 COVID-19 vaccine. The specimen was peripheral blood, collected 28 days after the second AZD1222 dose. CDR3 sequence: CASSPRDSGRADLEQYF. CDR3 in DNA: TGTGCCAGCAGCCCTCGGGACAGCGGGAGGGCCGATCTCGAGCAGTACTTC.